This T cell receptor (beta chain) was sequenced for a study of blood T cell repertoires in COVID-19. Overall study: Acute and convalescent COVID-19 samples came from the United States, Italy and Spain. PBMCs, B-cell-depleted T cells, or T cells provided the cDNA or gDNA that made up the material.

Original handling: How many nucleated cells were present was estimated from reference gene primer amplification. Clones were sequenced by immunoSEQ multiplex PCR, and TCRdb holds only the in-frame ones, with some missing. V and J calls plus clone size are reproduced from that table; the DNA served to infer D and trimming. The repertoire includes some 250,000 clones, around 84% of them detected once, and approximately 5.1% sits in the top ten. V was shortened by 1 base and J by 8 bases, with 9 bases between the two germline ends. This CDR3 is built from 14 residues. From germline, CDR1 is SGHNT and CDR2 YENEEA.

This receptor was identified in a woman in her sixties with COVID-19, enrolled during active disease. Sequenced: peripheral blood. The rearrangement uses TRBV11-3 and TRBJ1-6; D is ambiguous. The CDR3 is CASSLGGRHSPLHF. In nucleotides, the CDR3 is TGTGCCAGCAGCTTAGGAGGGCGTCATTCACCCCTCCACTTT. Complete variable domain (other parts from reference TRBV11-3 and TRBJ1-6): EAGVVQSPRYKIIEKKQPVAFWCNPISGHNTLYWYLQNLGQGPELLIRYENEEAVDDSQLPKDRFSAERLKGVDSTLKIQPAELGDSAVYLCASSLGGRHSPLHFGNGTRLTVT.